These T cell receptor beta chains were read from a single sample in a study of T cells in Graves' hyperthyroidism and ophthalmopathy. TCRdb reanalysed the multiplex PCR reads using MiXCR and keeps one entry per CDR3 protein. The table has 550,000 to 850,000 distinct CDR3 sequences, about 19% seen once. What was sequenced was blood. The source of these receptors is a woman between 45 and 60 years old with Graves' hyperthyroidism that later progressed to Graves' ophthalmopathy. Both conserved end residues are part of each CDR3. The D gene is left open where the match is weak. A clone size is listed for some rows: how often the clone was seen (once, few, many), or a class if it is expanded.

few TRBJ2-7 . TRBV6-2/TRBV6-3 CASRRVLGSYEQYF TGTGCCAGCAGAAGAGTTTTGGGCTCGTACGAGCAGTACTTC
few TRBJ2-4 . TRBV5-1 CASSLFPTGIAKNIQYF TGCGCCAGCAGCTTATTCCCCACGGGAATAGCCAAAAACATTCAGTACTTC
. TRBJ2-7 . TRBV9 CASSVRGALGEQYF TGTGCCAGCAGCGTAAGGGGGGCTCTAGGCGAGCAGTACTTC
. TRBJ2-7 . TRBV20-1 CSARGHLSSYEQYF TGCAGTGCTAGGGGACACCTTAGCTCCTACGAGCAGTACTTC
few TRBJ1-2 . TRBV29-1 CSVQDGDYGYTF TGCAGCGTTCAAGACGGAGACTATGGCTACACCTTC
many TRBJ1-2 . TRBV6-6 CASSYDSSYGYTF TGTGCCAGCAGTTACGACAGTTCCTATGGCTACACCTTC
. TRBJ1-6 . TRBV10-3 CAITSSYNSPLHF TGTGCCATCACGAGCTCCTATAATTCACCCCTCCACTTT
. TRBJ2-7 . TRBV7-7 CASSLGEGAGNYEQYF TGTGCTAGCAGCTTAGGGGAGGGGGCAGGCAACTACGAGCAGTACTTC
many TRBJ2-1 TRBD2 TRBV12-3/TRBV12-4 CASRKGSGGAFNEQFF TGTGCCAGCAGGAAAGGCAGCGGGGGGGCGTTCAATGAGCAGTTCTTC
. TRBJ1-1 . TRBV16 CASSHSRAGAFF TGTGCCAGCAGCCACTCAAGGGCCGGGGCTTTCTTT
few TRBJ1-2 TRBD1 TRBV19 CASSIWGQGSSYGYTF TGTGCCAGTAGTATCTGGGGACAGGGGAGTAGCTATGGCTACACCTTC
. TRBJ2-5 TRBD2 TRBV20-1 CSATLAGARETQYF TGCAGTGCTACTCTAGCGGGGGCGAGGGAGACCCAGTACTTC
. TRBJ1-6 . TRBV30 CAWSGPPNPPLHF TGTGCCTGGAGTGGTCCTCCAAATCCGCCCCTCCACTTT
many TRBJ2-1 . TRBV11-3 CASSLDAADEQFF TGTGCCAGCAGCTTAGATGCCGCCGATGAGCAGTTCTTC
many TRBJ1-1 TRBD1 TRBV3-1 CASSHLDRVTEAFF TGTGCCAGCAGCCACCTTGACAGGGTGACTGAAGCTTTCTTT
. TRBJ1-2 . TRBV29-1 CSVELGAEGCTF TGCAGCGTTGAATTAGGGGCCGAGGGCTGCACCTTC
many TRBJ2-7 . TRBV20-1 CSARDLRGAISYEQYF TGCAGTGCTAGGGATCTCAGGGGAGCTATTTCTTACGAGCAGTACTTC
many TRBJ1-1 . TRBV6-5 CASSYDSGRNTEAFF TGTGCCAGCAGTTACGATTCAGGTCGGAACACTGAAGCTTTCTTT
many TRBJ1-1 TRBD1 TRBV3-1 CASRSDRVNTEAFF TGTGCCAGCAGATCCGACAGGGTGAACACTGAAGCTTTCTTT
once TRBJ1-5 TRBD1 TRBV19 CASTGTGGFQPQHF TGTGCCAGTACCGGGACAGGGGGCTTTCAGCCCCAGCATTTT
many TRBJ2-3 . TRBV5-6 CASSALVWGGLNTDTQYF TGTGCCAGCAGCGCACTGGTGTGGGGGGGCCTTAACACAGATACGCAGTATTTT
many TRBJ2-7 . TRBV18 CASSPSATNTRSHEQYF TGTGCCAGCTCACCCTCTGCGACAAATACAAGGTCCCACGAGCAGTACTTC
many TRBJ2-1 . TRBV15 CATSLVHEQFF TGTGCCACCAGCCTCGTCCATGAGCAGTTCTTC
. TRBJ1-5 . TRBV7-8 CASSDPSNQPQHF TGTGCCAGCAGCGACCCGAGCAATCAGCCCCAGCATTTT
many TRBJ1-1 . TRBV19 CASSRDGTTNTEAFF TGTGCCAGTAGTAGGGACGGGACAACGAACACTGAAGCTTTCTTT
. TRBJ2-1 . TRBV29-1 CSAVPSSYNEQFF TGCAGCGCTGTTCCTAGCTCCTACAATGAGCAGTTCTTC
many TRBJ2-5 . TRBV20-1 CSARPPGPHRETQYF TGCAGTGCTAGACCTCCGGGACCGCATCGAGAGACCCAGTACTTC
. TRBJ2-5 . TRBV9 CASSAQNREETQYF TGTGCCAGCAGCGCCCAGAACAGGGAAGAGACCCAGTACTTC
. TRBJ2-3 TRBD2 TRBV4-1 CASSQVLGLAGTDTQYF TGCGCCAGCAGCCAAGTGCTGGGACTAGCGGGGACAGATACGCAGTATTTT
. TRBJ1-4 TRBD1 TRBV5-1 CASSSRTGGEKLFF TGCGCCAGCAGCTCGAGGACAGGTGGCGAAAAACTGTTTTTT
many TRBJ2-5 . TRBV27 CASSFLGGQETQYF TGTGCCAGCAGTTTCTTGGGAGGTCAAGAGACCCAGTACTTC
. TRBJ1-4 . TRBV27 CASTASGLTNEKLFF TGTGCCAGCACCGCCTCGGGGCTGACTAATGAAAAACTGTTTTTT
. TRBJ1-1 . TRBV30 CAWLQTNTEAFF TGTGCCTGGTTACAAACGAACACTGAAGCTTTCTTT
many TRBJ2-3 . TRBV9 CASSVGPTDTQYF TGTGCCAGCAGCGTAGGTCCGACAGATACGCAGTATTTT
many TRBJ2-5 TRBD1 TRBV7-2 CASRDGQGAATQYF TGTGCCAGCAGGGACGGACAGGGGGCCGCGACCCAGTACTTC
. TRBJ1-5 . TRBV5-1 CASSWDGGNQPQHF TGCGCCAGCAGCTGGGACGGCGGGAATCAGCCCCAGCATTTT
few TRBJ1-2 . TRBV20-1 CSASLWQGRDYGYTF TGCAGTGCTAGTTTGTGGCAGGGCAGGGACTATGGCTACACCTTC
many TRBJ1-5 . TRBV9 CASSVEGSNQPQHF TGTGCCAGCAGCGTAGAGGGGTCAAATCAGCCCCAGCATTTT
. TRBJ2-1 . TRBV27 CASRPLGTRDEQFF TGTGCCAGCAGGCCACTCGGGACGAGAGATGAGCAGTTCTTC
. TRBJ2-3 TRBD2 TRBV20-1 CSASAPSGGGTDTQYF TGCAGTGCTAGCGCCCCTAGCGGGGGGGGCACAGATACGCAGTATTTT
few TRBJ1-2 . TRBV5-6 CASSSGQNYGHTF TGTGCCAGCAGCTCCGGACAGAACTATGGCCACACCTTC
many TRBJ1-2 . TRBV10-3 CAIGDRPLYTF TGTGCCATCGGGGACCGTCCCCTCTACACCTTC
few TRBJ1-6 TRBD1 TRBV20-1 CSALGGTDNSPLHF TGCAGTGCCCTAGGGGGCACGGATAATTCACCCCTCCACTTT
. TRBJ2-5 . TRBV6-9 CASSYARGMGETQYF TGTGCCAGCAGTTACGCCCGGGGGATGGGGGAGACCCAGTACTTC
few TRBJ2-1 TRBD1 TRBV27 CASGWDRGHEQFF TGTGCCAGCGGATGGGACAGGGGGCATGAGCAGTTCTTC
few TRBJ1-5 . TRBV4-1 CASSQDWGANDNQPQHF TGCGCCAGCAGCCAAGATTGGGGGGCGAATGACAATCAGCCCCAGCATTTT